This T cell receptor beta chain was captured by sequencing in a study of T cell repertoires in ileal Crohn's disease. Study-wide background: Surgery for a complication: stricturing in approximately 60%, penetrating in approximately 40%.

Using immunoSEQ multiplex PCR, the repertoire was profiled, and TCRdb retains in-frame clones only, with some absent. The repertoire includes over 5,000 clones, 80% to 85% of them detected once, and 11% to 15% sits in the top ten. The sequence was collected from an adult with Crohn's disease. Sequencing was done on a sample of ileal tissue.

CDR3 region: CASSLLVTGELFF. As DNA, the CDR3 is TGTGCCAGCAGTTTACTAGTAACCGGGGAGCTGTTTTTT. The rearrangement uses TRBV6-6 and TRBJ2-2, with a possible D match to TRBD2 (5 bases). This CDR3 contains 13 residues. Germline values: CDR1 MNHNY, CDR2 SVGAGI (reference sequence). The V and J ends lost 4 bases and 5 bases respectively, with 8 bases between them.